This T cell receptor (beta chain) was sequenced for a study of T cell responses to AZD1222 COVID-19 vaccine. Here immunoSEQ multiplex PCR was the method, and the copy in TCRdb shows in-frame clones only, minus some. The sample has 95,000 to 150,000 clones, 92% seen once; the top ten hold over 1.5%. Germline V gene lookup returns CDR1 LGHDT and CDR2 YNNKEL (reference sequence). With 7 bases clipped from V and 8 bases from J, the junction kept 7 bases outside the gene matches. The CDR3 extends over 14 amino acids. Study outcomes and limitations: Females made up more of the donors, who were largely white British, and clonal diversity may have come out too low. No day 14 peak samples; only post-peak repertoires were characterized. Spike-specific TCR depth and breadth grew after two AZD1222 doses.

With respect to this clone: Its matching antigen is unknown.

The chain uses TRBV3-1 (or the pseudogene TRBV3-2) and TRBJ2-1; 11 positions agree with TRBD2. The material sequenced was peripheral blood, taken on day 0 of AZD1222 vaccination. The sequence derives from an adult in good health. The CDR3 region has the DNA TGTGCCAGCACTATGGGACTAGCGGTCGATGAGCAGTTCTTC. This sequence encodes CASTMGLAVDEQFF.